These 15 T cell receptor beta chains share one sample of origin, sequenced in a study of OX40 agonist ivuxolimab in advanced cancers. Sequencing used immunoSEQ multiplex PCR; TCRdb keeps in-frame clones, though not all of them. This table holds 55,000 to 75,000 clones, around 81% found once. The specimen was CD4+ or CD8+ T cells sorted from blood, collected in a trial of the OX40 agonist ivuxolimab. Receptors originate from an adult with an advanced solid tumor such as melanoma, head and neck, liver or kidney cancer.

The CDR3 loop reads CASSYGGDNEQFF. Written as DNA, the CDR3 is TGTGCCAGCAGTTACGGGGGGGACAATGAGCAGTTCTTC. The V and J genes are TRBV2 and TRBJ2-1; 8 bases are shared with TRBD2. The ends lost 5 bases at V and 5 bases at J; junction bases unmatched: 2. This CDR3 has 13 amino acids. Germline V gives CDR1 SNHLY, CDR2 FYNNEI.

The V and J genes are TRBV2 and TRBJ2-3; D tentatively fits TRBD1 or TRBD2 (5 bases each). Germline loops: CDR1 SNHLY, CDR2 FYNNEI. CDR3 length: 12 amino acids. V was pared by 3 bases and J by 8 bases, with 9 bases between. CDR3 nucleotide sequence: TGTGCCAGCAGTGAGGGGGTGGGTACGCAGTATTTT. Protein sequence: CASSEGVGTQYF.

The chain carries TRBV7-8 and TRBJ2-3; the match to TRBD1 covers 7 bases. Trimming at V came to 4 bases and at J to 2 bases, leaving 9 bases not matched to a gene. CDR1 is SGHVS and CDR2 is FQNEAQ in the germline V gene. CDR3 length: 16 amino acids. Here the CDR3 DNA reads TGTGCCAGCAGCTCATTACCGACAGGGAACACAGATACGCAGTATTTT. It is translated as CASSSLPTGNTDTQYF.

The chain joins TRBV5-1 to TRBJ2-2, with 7 bases identical to TRBD1. The CDR3 contains 14 residues. CDR1 and CDR2 (germline): SGHRS, YFSETQ. Trimming removed 4 bases from V and 3 bases from J; junction bases left unmatched: 3. The CDR3, as DNA: TGCGCCAGCAGCGTCACAGGGGACACCGGGGAGCTGTTTTTT. Its translation is CASSVTGDTGELFF.

This chain connects TRBV10-3 to TRBJ1-3; no clear D gene. In germline, CDR1 is ENHRY, CDR2 SYGVKD. This CDR3 is 14 amino acids long. V lost 3 bases and J lost 4, with 10 bases in between. The CDR3: CAISDPGGGNTIYF. Here the CDR3 DNA reads TGTGCCATCAGTGACCCAGGAGGGGGAAACACCATATATTTT.

The chain uses TRBV10-3 and TRBJ2-1; 11 bases agree with TRBD2. The CDR3 is 16 amino acids. The germline V gene encodes CDR1 ENHRY and CDR2 SYGVKD. V gave up 2 bases and J gave up 2 bases; unmatched junction bases: 2. The CDR3 DNA follows: TGTGCCATCAGTGAGCCGGGACTAGCGGCCTACAATGAGCAGTTCTTC. It encodes CAISEPGLAAYNEQFF.

This chain links TRBV6-5 with TRBJ1-2; unclear D gene. This CDR3 is 13 amino acids long. The germline V and J ends were trimmed by 6 bases and 4 bases, with 12 bases remaining between them. CDR1 and CDR2 from the germline V gene are MNHEY and SVGAGI. CDR3 amino acids: CASSSGPTYGYTF. The CDR3 DNA is TGTGCCAGCAGCTCCGGACCGACCTATGGCTACACCTTC.

This rearrangement joins TRBV7-2 to TRBJ1-1; D is undetermined. CDR3 length: 14 residues. V was cut by 5 bases and J by 4 bases, with 14 bases left in between. CDR1 SGHTA and CDR2 FQGNSA come from the germline V gene. CDR3 bases: TGTGCCAGCAGCCAGGACGCTCGTAGCACTGAAGCTTTCTTT. Translating gives CASSQDARSTEAFF.

The rearrangement links TRBV4-1 to TRBJ1-1; D perhaps matches TRBD1 (6 bases). Germline V gene data show CDR1 as MGHRA and CDR2 as YSYEKL. The germline V and J ends were trimmed by 3 bases and 0 bases, with 17 bases remaining between them. This CDR3 spans 17 amino acids. The DNA for the CDR3 is TGCGCCAGCAGCCAGACCCAGAGGGGGGACATGAACACTGAAGCTTTCTTT. Its translation is CASSQTQRGDMNTEAFF.

The V gene is TRBV11-2, the J gene TRBJ2-2; D call uncertain. Trimming cost V 6 bases and J 0 bases, with 8 bases left between them. Per germline, CDR1 SGHAT and CDR2 FQNNGV. This CDR3 spans 14 amino acids. The DNA of the CDR3 is TGTGCCAGCAGTACCTTCCCGAACACCGGGGAGCTGTTTTTT. It yields the protein CASSTFPNTGELFF.

This chain connects TRBV6-5 to TRBJ2-1; 14 nucleotides agree with TRBD2. Germline assignment: CDR1 MNHEY and CDR2 SVGAGI. The ends lost 0 bases at V and 8 bases at J; junction bases unmatched: 3. The CDR3 has 16 amino acids. The CDR3 loop reads CASSYSKGLAGDEQFF. Written as DNA, the CDR3 is TGTGCCAGCAGTTACTCGAAGGGACTAGCGGGAGATGAGCAGTTCTTC.

This clone was seen just once. The chain recombines TRBV5-4 with TRBJ2-3; D unresolved. Germline assignment: CDR1 SGHNT and CDR2 YYREEE (reference sequence). Deletions cut 2 bases from V and 8 bases from J, with 6 bases between. The CDR3 is made up of 11 amino acids. CDR3 residues: CASSFEATQYF. The CDR3 DNA follows: TGTGCCAGCAGCTTCGAAGCTACGCAGTATTTT. The variable domain in full, completed from reference TRBV5-4 and TRBJ2-3, reads ETGVTQSPTHLIKTRGQQVTLRCSSQSGHNTVSWYQQALGQGPQFIFQYYREEENGRGNFPPRFSGLQFPNYSSELNVNALELDDSALYLCASSFEATQYFGPGTRLTVL.

This clone was detected only once. The V call is TRBV19, the J call TRBJ1-2, with a weak D call TRBD1 (5 bases). Deletions cut 5 bases from V and 4 bases from J, with 20 bases between. This CDR3 has 16 residues. CDR1 LNHDA and CDR2 SQIVND come from the germline V gene (reference sequence). CDR3 sequence: CASSRSFGGETYGYTF. CDR3 DNA: TGTGCCAGTAGTCGCAGCTTCGGAGGGGAGACCTATGGCTACACCTTC.

The DNA for the CDR3 is TGTGCCAGCAGCGTGGGGACGATGAACACTGAAGCTTTCTTT. As protein: CASSVGTMNTEAFF. This rearrangement joins TRBV7-2 to TRBJ1-1; D is perhaps TRBD1 (5 bases). V was clipped by 5 bases and J by 0 bases, with 10 bases between them. The CDR3 has 14 residues. Germline lookup yields CDR1 SGHTA and CDR2 FQGNSA.

In this sample, this clone turned up once. V gene TRBV6-5 combines with J gene TRBJ2-1; D possibly corresponds to TRBD1 (6 bases). V shed 5 bases and J shed 5 bases, with 16 bases lying between them. The CDR3 runs to 15 residues. CDR1 is MNHEY and CDR2 is SVGAGI in the germline V gene. The CDR3 loop is CASSRPGQFDNEQFF. The CDR3 coding sequence is TGTGCCAGCAGTCGCCCTGGACAGTTCGACAATGAGCAGTTCTTC.